This is a list of T cell receptor beta chains from one sample in a study of shared clonotypes between healthy human individuals. Repertoires were generated with immunoSEQ multiplex PCR, while TCRdb's copy carries only in-frame clones and drops some. The profile shows around 1.6 million clones, approximately 98% of them singletons. The sequenced sample was naive CD4+ T cells sorted from blood. The source is a man under 40 in good health. Each CDR3 is given with its conserved first and last residue. The order of the fields is D gene, J gene, clone size, V gene, CDR3 DNA, CDR3 protein. The D gene is left open where the match is weak. The listing skips clone size in some rows; elsewhere it reads once, few, many or a size class.

.	TRBJ2-7	.	TRBV25-1	TGTGCCAGCAGTGACCCGCCCCCCGAAAGCGTCGAGCAGTACTTC	CASSDPPPESVEQYF
.	TRBJ1-2	.	TRBV11-2	TGTGCCAGCAGCTTACCAGGGGCCCCTTTCTATGGCTACACCTTC	CASSLPGAPFYGYTF
.	TRBJ2-7	once	TRBV7-9	TGTGCCAGCAGCTTAGCGCACTACGAGCAGTACTTC	CASSLAHYEQYF
TRBD2	TRBJ2-2	once	TRBV2	TGTGCCAGCAGTGCGGGTCTAGCGGGAGGTATTGCCGGGGAGCTGTTTTTT	CASSAGLAGGIAGELFF
TRBD1	TRBJ2-4	.	TRBV5-1	TGCGCCAGCAGCTTGGAATATGGGACAGGGTTTCAGTACTTC	CASSLEYGTGFQYF
TRBD1	TRBJ2-2	.	TRBV28	TGTGCCAGCAGTTCCGCCGGGACAGGGTTCGGGGAGCTGTTTTTT	CASSSAGTGFGELFF
.	TRBJ2-1	.	TRBV9	TGTGCCAGCAGCGTAGCTACAGGCTCGCTTGCCTACAATGAGCAGTTCTTC	CASSVATGSLAYNEQFF
TRBD2	TRBJ2-1	.	TRBV7-9	TGTGCCAGCAGCTTAGTGCCACTAGCGGGACTTCGGTCCTACAATGAGCAGTTCTTC	CASSLVPLAGLRSYNEQFF
TRBD1	TRBJ2-6	.	TRBV5-4	TGTGCCAGCAGCCCCTGGACAGGGGGCCTGGGCTCTGGGGCCAACGTCCTGACTTTC	CASSPWTGGLGSGANVLTF
TRBD2	TRBJ2-1	.	TRBV15	TGTGCCACCAGCAGAGATCATTCTAGCGGGAGGGGTAATGAGCAGTTCTTC	CATSRDHSSGRGNEQFF
TRBD1	TRBJ2-7	.	TRBV7-3	TGTGCCAGCAGCGTGCGCCGGACAGGGTTCGACGAGCAGTACTTC	CASSVRRTGFDEQYF
TRBD2	TRBJ2-1	.	TRBV19	TGTGCCAGTAGTATAGGGCTAGCGGGAGTAAACAATGAGCAGTTCTTC	CASSIGLAGVNNEQFF
.	TRBJ2-7	once	TRBV5-1	TGCGCCAGCAGCTTCGACCGGATAAATGGCTACGAGCAGTACTTC	CASSFDRINGYEQYF
.	TRBJ1-3	once	TRBV10-3	TGTGCCATCAGTGTCCCGGCCTACCCCTCTGGAAACACCATATATTTT	CAISVPAYPSGNTIYF
.	TRBJ1-4	.	TRBV5-5	TGTGCCAGCAGCTTCGTCGGACACTCTGATGAAAAACTGTTTTTT	CASSFVGHSDEKLFF
TRBD1	TRBJ1-2	.	TRBV5-6	TGTGCCAGCAGCTTGGGGATCCGACAAACAGGGGAACATGGCTACACCTTC	CASSLGIRQTGEHGYTF
.	TRBJ2-1	.	TRBV25-1	TGTGCCACCAACAGCCCCAATACCGATGAGCAGTTCTTC	CATNSPNTDEQFF
.	TRBJ1-1	.	TRBV7-9	TGTGCCACCAAATTTCAAGAGAACACTGAAGCTTTCTTT	CATKFQENTEAFF
TRBD2	TRBJ2-2	.	TRBV4-3	TGCGCCAGCAGCCAAGTCTTAGCGGGAACCGGGGAGCTGTTTTTT	CASSQVLAGTGELFF
.	TRBJ2-5	.	TRBV14	TGTGCCAGCAGCCTCCCCAACTTCGTCGGGGTCCAAGAGACCCAGTACTTC	CASSLPNFVGVQETQYF
.	TRBJ1-5	.	TRBV25-1	TGTGCCAGCAGTGAGGCAGACAATCAGCCCCAGCATTTT	CASSEADNQPQHF
TRBD1	TRBJ1-1	.	TRBV7-9	TGTGCCAGCAGCCCAGGGACAGGACGTACTGAAGCTTTCTTT	CASSPGTGRTEAFF
TRBD1	TRBJ2-5	.	TRBV14	TGTGCCAGCAGCTTGGGACAGTACAAAGAGACCCAGTACTTC	CASSLGQYKETQYF
.	TRBJ1-4	once	TRBV18	TGTGCCAGCTCACAGCCGGACAGACATAATGAAAAACTGTTTTTT	CASSQPDRHNEKLFF
.	TRBJ1-3	.	TRBV12-2	TGTGCAAGTCGCTTAGACTACCGCCGGGACAGCTCTGGAAACACCATATATTTT	CASRLDYRRDSSGNTIYF
TRBD2	TRBJ2-3	.	TRBV7-3	TGTGCCAGCAGCCCTAGCGGGAGTCGGTTCGGTACAGATACGCAGTATTTT	CASSPSGSRFGTDTQYF
TRBD2	TRBJ2-5	.	TRBV9	TGTGCCAGCAGCGTAGATGGACTAGCGGGAGTGCAAGAGACCCAGTACTTC	CASSVDGLAGVQETQYF
.	TRBJ2-3	once	TRBV28	TGTGCCAGCAGTCAACTCGGCCTAAAGGCTAGCACAGATACGCAGTATTTT	CASSQLGLKASTDTQYF
TRBD1	TRBJ1-2	.	TRBV10-3	TGTGCCATCAGTGACAGGACAGGGGGTAATACTGGCTACACCTTC	CAISDRTGGNTGYTF
.	TRBJ2-5	.	TRBV5-8	TGTGCCAGCAGCTGGACCATACAAGAGACCCAGTACTTC	CASSWTIQETQYF
TRBD1	TRBJ2-7	.	TRBV28	TGTGCCAGCAGATACAGGGGGCGATCCTACGAGCAGTACTTC	CASRYRGRSYEQYF
TRBD1	TRBJ2-6	.	TRBV5-1	TGCGCCAGCAGCCCCGGGACAGGACTCTCTGGGGCCAACGTCCTGACTTTC	CASSPGTGLSGANVLTF
TRBD1	TRBJ2-7	.	TRBV11-1	TGTGCCAGCAGCTTCAGGACAGGGGGCATCGACGAGCAGTACTTC	CASSFRTGGIDEQYF
TRBD1	TRBJ2-1	.	TRBV19	TGTGCCAGTAGTTTGGTCCGACAGGGGTGGCAGTTCTTC	CASSLVRQGWQFF
TRBD1	TRBJ2-7	.	TRBV9	TGTGCCAGCAGCGTAGTACAGGGGTTCGAGCAGTACTTC	CASSVVQGFEQYF
TRBD2	TRBJ2-3	.	TRBV28	TGTGCCAGCAGCCGACTAGCGGTAAACACAGATACGCAGTATTTT	CASSRLAVNTDTQYF
.	TRBJ2-5	.	TRBV6-1	TGTGCCAGCTTCTCTCTAGCGGGACAGGGTACCCAGTACTTC	CASFSLAGQGTQYF
.	TRBJ2-2	.	TRBV18	TGTGCCAGCTCACCACTTCCACACTTGGCAGTTAACGGGGAGCTGTTTTTT	CASSPLPHLAVNGELFF
TRBD2	TRBJ2-2	.	TRBV15	TGTGCCACCAGCAGAGATCGCGGGAGGGCGAACACCGGGGAGCTGTTTTTT	CATSRDRGRANTGELFF
TRBD2	TRBJ2-7	.	TRBV18	TGTGCCAGCTCACCACCGTTACTAGCGGGAGAAGTGAGGGACCGCTACGAGCAGTACTTC	CASSPPLLAGEVRDRYEQYF
.	TRBJ2-5	.	TRBV6-1	TGTGCCAGCAGCGGACAGTACCAAGAGACCCAGTACTTC	CASSGQYQETQYF
.	TRBJ1-4	.	TRBV29-1	TGCAGCGTTGGAGGGAGCAATGAAAAACTGTTTTTT	CSVGGSNEKLFF
TRBD2	TRBJ2-3	.	TRBV7-3	TGTGCCAGCAGCTTAATATCGCCTAGCGGGAGCACAGATACGCAGTATTTT	CASSLISPSGSTDTQYF
TRBD2	TRBJ2-1	.	TRBV5-1	TGCGCCAGCAGCCCGGGACTAGCGGGACTCAATGAGCAGTTCTTC	CASSPGLAGLNEQFF
.	TRBJ1-5	.	TRBV11-2	TGTGCCAGCAGCCTGGGACTACGGGAGCCCCAGCATTTT	CASSLGLREPQHF
.	TRBJ1-2	.	TRBV7-6	TGTGCCAGCAGTTCAGGACGGAGTTATGGCTACACCTTC	CASSSGRSYGYTF
.	TRBJ2-2	.	TRBV6-1	TGTGCCAGCAGAGCTACCGGGGAGCTGTTTTTT	CASRATGELFF
.	TRBJ1-2	.	TRBV5-5	TGTGCCAGCAGCTCGACAGACAGAGTTTACTATGGCTACACCTTC	CASSSTDRVYYGYTF
.	TRBJ2-1	once	TRBV12-5	TGTGCTAGTGGTTTTTTCAATGAGCAGTTCTTC	CASGFFNEQFF
TRBD2	TRBJ2-7	.	TRBV9	TGTGCCAGCAGCGACGGACTAGCGGGAGTCGAGCAGTACTTC	CASSDGLAGVEQYF
TRBD2	TRBJ2-1	.	TRBV9	TGTGCCAGCAGCGTAGAAGGACTAGCGGGTTATGAGCAGTTCTTC	CASSVEGLAGYEQFF
TRBD2	TRBJ2-5	.	TRBV5-6	TGTGCCAGCAGCCCTCTGGTGGCTAGCGGGATAGTGACCCAGTACTTC	CASSPLVASGIVTQYF
.	TRBJ1-1	.	TRBV29-1	TGCAGCGTTGGAGTTAGGGGTTCCATGGATGAAGCTTTCTTT	CSVGVRGSMDEAFF
TRBD1	TRBJ2-7	.	TRBV4-3	TGCGCCAGCAGCCGGGCCGGGACAGGGACCTACGAGCAGTACTTC	CASSRAGTGTYEQYF
.	TRBJ2-3	.	TRBV7-2	TGTGCCAGCAGCTTATCCCGTCCTACTAGCACAGATACGCAGTATTTT	CASSLSRPTSTDTQYF